This T cell receptor (beta chain) stems from a study of blood T cell repertoires in COVID-19. Study details: PBMCs, B-cell-depleted T cells, or T cells were the source of the cDNA or gDNA that made up the material.

Clones were sequenced by immunoSEQ multiplex PCR, and TCRdb holds only the in-frame ones, with some missing. The sample shows 240,000 or so clones, about 70% of them seen only once. Trimming removed 4 bases from V and 5 bases from J, with 14 bases in between. From germline, CDR1 is MDHEN and CDR2 SYDVKM. CDR3 length: 14 amino acids. The specimen sequenced was peripheral blood. The source of this sequence is an elderly woman with acute or convalescent COVID-19. The genes are TRBV28 and TRBJ1-1; no clear D. The CDR3 region is CASSSNAGKTEAFF. The CDR3 DNA reads TGTGCCAGCAGTTCAAACGCCGGGAAAACTGAAGCTTTCTTT. The full variable domain, in which reference TRBV28 and TRBJ1-1 provide the parts outside the CDR3, is DVKVTQSSRYLVKRTGEKVFLECVQDMDHENMFWYRQDPGLGLRLIYFSYDVKMKEKGDIPEGYSVSREKKERFSLILESASTNQTSMYLCASSSNAGKTEAFFGQGTRLTVV.